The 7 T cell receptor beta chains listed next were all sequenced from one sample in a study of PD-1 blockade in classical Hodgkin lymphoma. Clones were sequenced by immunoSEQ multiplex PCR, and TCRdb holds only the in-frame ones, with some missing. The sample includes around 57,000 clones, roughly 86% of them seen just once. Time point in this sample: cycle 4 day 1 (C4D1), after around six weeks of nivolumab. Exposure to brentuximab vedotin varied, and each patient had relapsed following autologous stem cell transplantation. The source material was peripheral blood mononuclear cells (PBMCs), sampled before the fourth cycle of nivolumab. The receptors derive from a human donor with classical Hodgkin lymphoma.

CDR3 sequence: CASSDTQTGELFF. CDR3 coding DNA: TGTGCCAGCAGTGATACCCAGACCGGGGAGCTGTTTTTT. The gene calls are TRBV6-4 and TRBJ2-2; D is unresolved. The V end was cut by 3 bases, the J end by 5 bases, with 7 bases between. This CDR3 is 13 amino acids long. Germline CDR1 and CDR2: MRHNA and SNTAGT.

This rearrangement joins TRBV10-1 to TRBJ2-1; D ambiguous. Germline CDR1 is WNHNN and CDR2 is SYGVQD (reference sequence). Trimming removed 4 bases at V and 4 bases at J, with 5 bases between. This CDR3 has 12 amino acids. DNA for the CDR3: TGCGCCAGCAGTGTCCAGTACAATGAGCAGTTCTTC. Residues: CASSVQYNEQFF.

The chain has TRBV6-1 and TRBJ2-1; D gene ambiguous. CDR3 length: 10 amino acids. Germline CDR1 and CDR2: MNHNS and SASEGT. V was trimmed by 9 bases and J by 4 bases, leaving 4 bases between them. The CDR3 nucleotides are TGTGCCAGTGGTTACAATGAGCAGTTCTTC. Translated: CASGYNEQFF.

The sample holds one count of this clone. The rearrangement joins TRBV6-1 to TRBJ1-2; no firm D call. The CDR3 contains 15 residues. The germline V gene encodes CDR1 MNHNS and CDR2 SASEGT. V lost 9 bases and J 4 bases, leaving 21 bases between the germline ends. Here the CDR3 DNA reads TGTGCCAGTCATCAACCCCCGGCCGCCATCTATGGCTACACCTTC. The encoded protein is CASHQPPAAIYGYTF.

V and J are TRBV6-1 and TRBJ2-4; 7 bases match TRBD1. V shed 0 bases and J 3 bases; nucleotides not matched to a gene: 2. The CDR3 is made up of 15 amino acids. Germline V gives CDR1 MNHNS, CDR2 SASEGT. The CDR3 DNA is TGTGCCAGCAGTGAAGCCTGGGACAGCAAAAACATTCAGTACTTC. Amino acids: CASSEAWDSKNIQYF.

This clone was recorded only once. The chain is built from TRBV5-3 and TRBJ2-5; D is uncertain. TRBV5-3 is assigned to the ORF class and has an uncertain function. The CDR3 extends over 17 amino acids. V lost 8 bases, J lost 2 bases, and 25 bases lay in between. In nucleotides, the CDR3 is TGTGCCAGCCTTTTTATCAGGTCCCGAAGTGGGCAAGAGACCCAGTACTTC. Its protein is CASLFIRSRSGQETQYF.

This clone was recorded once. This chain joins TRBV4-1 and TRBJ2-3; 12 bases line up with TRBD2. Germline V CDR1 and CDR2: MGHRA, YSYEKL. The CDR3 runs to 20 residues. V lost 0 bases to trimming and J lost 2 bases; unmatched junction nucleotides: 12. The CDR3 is CASSQDLETSGRSSTDTQYF. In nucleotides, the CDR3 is TGCGCCAGCAGCCAAGATTTAGAGACTAGCGGGAGAAGCTCCACAGATACGCAGTATTTT.